Listed below are T cell receptor beta chains from one sample, sequenced in a study of vaccination and CD4 T cells after COVID-19. MiXCR was run by TCRdb on the PCR reads, yielding one entry per CDR3 protein. The data contain around 16,000 distinct CDR3 sequences, about three quarters of them singletons. Antigens for these TCRs are unknown. Specimen: CD4+ T cells from blood, cultured in vitro, collected after SARS-CoV-2 vaccination. Receptors were obtained from a human donor who received a COVID-19 vaccine. Both conserved end residues are part of each CDR3. D genes are given only for firm matches. A row's size may be missing; if present it is once, few, many or a size class.

J: TRBJ1-1
D: -
V: TRBV19
size: once
DNA: TGTGCCAGTAGTACGGGGGTTGACGGTGAAGCTTTCTTT
CDR3: CASSTGVDGEAFF

J: TRBJ1-1
D: -
V: TRBV6-2/TRBV6-3
size: -
DNA: TGTGCCAGCAGTTACTTAATTACAGCCACGATGAACACTGAAGCTTTCTTT
CDR3: CASSYLITATMNTEAFF

J: TRBJ2-2
D: TRBD2
V: TRBV7-2
size: -
DNA: TGTGCCAGCAACCGACGGACTAGCGGGGGGGATATATCCACCGGGGAGCTGTTTTTT
CDR3: CASNRRTSGGDISTGELFF

J: TRBJ1-2
D: -
V: TRBV25-1
size: -
DNA: TGTGCCAGCAGTGCCGCCGGAGGTAAGGGCTCTCAAGGCTACACCTTC
CDR3: CASSAAGGKGSQGYTF

J: TRBJ1-2
D: TRBD1
V: TRBV6-1
size: -
DNA: TGTGCCAGCGGGACAGGGGGCTATGGCTACACCTTC
CDR3: CASGTGGYGYTF

J: TRBJ1-6
D: TRBD1
V: TRBV6-1
size: few
DNA: TGTGCCAGCAGTGAAGTTGGGGGACAGGGGAGCTCCTATAATTCACCCCTCCACTTT
CDR3: CASSEVGGQGSSYNSPLHF

J: TRBJ1-1
D: TRBD1
V: TRBV7-9
size: -
DNA: TGTGCCAGCAGCTTGCCCCGGACAGGGAAGCCCCTCACTGAAGCTTTCTTT
CDR3: CASSLPRTGKPLTEAFF

J: TRBJ1-6
D: -
V: TRBV5-5
size: few
DNA: TGTGCCAGCACTCCCAGACAGGACAATTCACCCCTCCACTTT
CDR3: CASTPRQDNSPLHF

J: TRBJ2-5
D: -
V: TRBV10-3
size: few
DNA: TGTGCCATCAGTGAGTGGAGGGAAGAGACCCAGTACTTC
CDR3: CAISEWREETQYF

J: TRBJ1-2
D: -
V: TRBV6-7
size: -
DNA: TGTGCCAGCAGGTTCCGGAACGGGAGGGCCTATGGCTACACCTTC
CDR3: CASRFRNGRAYGYTF

J: TRBJ1-2
D: TRBD1
V: TRBV2
size: -
DNA: TGTGCCAGCAGCCCCCGCTGGGACAGCAACTATGGCTACACCTTC
CDR3: CASSPRWDSNYGYTF

J: TRBJ1-5
D: -
V: TRBV12-3/TRBV12-4
size: -
DNA: TGTGCCAGCAGCCGGAGAATAGTTAATCAGCCCCAGCATTTT
CDR3: CASSRRIVNQPQHF